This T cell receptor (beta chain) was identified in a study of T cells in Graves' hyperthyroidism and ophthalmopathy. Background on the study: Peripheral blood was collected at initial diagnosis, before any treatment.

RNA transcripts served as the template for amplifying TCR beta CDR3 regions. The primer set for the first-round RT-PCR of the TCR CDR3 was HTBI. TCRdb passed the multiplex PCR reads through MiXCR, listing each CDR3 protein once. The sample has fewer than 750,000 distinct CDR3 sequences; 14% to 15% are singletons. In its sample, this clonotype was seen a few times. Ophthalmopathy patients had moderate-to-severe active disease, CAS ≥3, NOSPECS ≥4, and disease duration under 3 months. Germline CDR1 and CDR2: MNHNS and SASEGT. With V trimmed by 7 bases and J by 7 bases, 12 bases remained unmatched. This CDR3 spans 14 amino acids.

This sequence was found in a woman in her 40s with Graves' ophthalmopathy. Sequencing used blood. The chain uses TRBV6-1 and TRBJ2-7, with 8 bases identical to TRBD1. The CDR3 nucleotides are TGTGCCAGCAAAGGACAGGGTTTTGTTGGTGAGCAGTACTTC. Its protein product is CASKGQGFVGEQYF.